This TCR beta chain was obtained from a study of blood T cell repertoires in COVID-19. Study-wide background: Sites across the United States, Italy and Spain contributed samples from acute and convalescent COVID-19. The cDNA or gDNA used as material had been derived from T cells, B-cell-depleted T cells, or PBMCs.

This clone was observed a handful of times. Per the original data handling: Researchers report that nucleated cell counts were estimated from reference gene primer amplification. The data were produced by immunoSEQ multiplex PCR, yet TCRdb's version contains in-frame clones alone and is incomplete. V, J and clone size derive from that table, while D and trimming were established from the DNA sequence. This table holds just under 70,000 clones, roughly 89% found once. Germline lookup yields CDR1 GTSNPN and CDR2 SVGIG (reference sequence). The CDR3 is 12 amino acids. The J segment lost 6 bases and the V segment lost 4 bases, leaving 6 bases of the junction unmatched.

The sequencing input was peripheral blood. The chain combines TRBV30 with TRBJ2-7; 7 nucleotides agree with TRBD1. The sequence derives from a man aged 30 to 39 with acute or convalescent COVID-19. CDR3 residues: CAWTRGLGEQYF. As DNA, the CDR3 is TGTGCCTGGACAAGGGGGCTTGGCGAGCAGTACTTC.